The 17 T cell receptor beta chains given below trace back to one sample, sequenced in a study of response to subunit inactivated influenza vaccine. TCRdb redid the calling of the RT-PCR reads with MiXCR, one entry per CDR3 protein. Of around 320,000 distinct CDR3 sequences in the sample, about 20% are singletons; the top ten hold 10%. This specimen was PBMCs from blood, taken approximately 22 months after vaccination. The receptors stem from a man aged 50-75 years who received an inactivated influenza vaccine.

This rearrangement joins TRBV12-3 or TRBV12-4 to TRBJ2-3; the D is unclear. V lost 6 bases, J lost 3 bases, and 13 bases lay in between. The CDR3 has 14 amino acids. This CDR3 reads CASRITPPTDTQYF. The CDR3 DNA is TGTGCCAGCAGAATCACTCCGCCTACAGATACGCAGTATTTT.

This sequence joins TRBV15 and TRBJ2-1; D tentatively reads TRBD1 or TRBD2 (5 bases each). This CDR3 region has 15 residues. CDR1 LNHNV and CDR2 YYDKDF come from the germline V gene (reference sequence). The ends were cut back, 1 base at V and 2 bases at J, with 9 bases in the middle. CDR3 amino acids: CATSRGRDPYNEQFF. CDR3 in DNA: TGTGCCACCAGCAGAGGTCGGGACCCCTACAATGAGCAGTTCTTC.

The chain carries TRBV10-2 and TRBJ1-2, with D unresolved. The CDR3 extends over 15 amino acids. Trimming removed 8 bases from V and 4 bases from J, with 20 bases in between. CDR1 is WSHSY, CDR2 SAAADI, per germline. The CDR3 sequence: CASPVGRASLYGYTF. The CDR3 DNA reads TGCGCCAGCCCCGTCGGCCGGGCCTCTCTCTATGGCTACACCTTC.

The sample holds many counts of this clonotype. The V gene is TRBV12-3 or TRBV12-4, the J gene TRBJ1-6; the match to TRBD1 covers 9 bases. The V gene end was trimmed by 4 bases and the J gene end by 9 bases; junction bases not matched to a gene: 7. The CDR3 loop spans 15 amino acids. The CDR3 coding sequence is TGTGCCAGCAGTTCCGGGACAGGGAATCGTTCACCCCTCCACTTT. It encodes CASSSGTGNRSPLHF.

This clonotype was counted ten times or more. The J gene is TRBJ1-4, the V gene TRBV5-1, with a tentative D call TRBD1 (6 bases). V dropped 3 bases and J dropped 4 bases, with 16 bases sitting between them. This CDR3 region has 16 residues. Per germline, CDR1 SGHRS and CDR2 YFSETQ. Written as DNA, the CDR3 is TGCGCCAGCAGCTCAGGACAGTTTACTATTAATGAAAAACTGTTTTTT. This codes for CASSSGQFTINEKLFF.

The rearrangement uses TRBV4-2 and TRBJ2-1; 8 bases map to TRBD2. CDR1 is LGHNA and CDR2 is YNFKEQ in the germline V gene. V dropped 3 bases and J dropped 8; count of bases not matched to a gene: 3. The CDR3 totals 13 residues. DNA of the CDR3: TGTGCCAGCAGCCACCGACTAGCGTATGAGCAGTTCTTC. Residues: CASSHRLAYEQFF.

The table lists this clonotype with a few counts. The gene calls are TRBV7-2 and TRBJ1-2; D is possibly TRBD1 (6 bases). The V and J ends lost 5 bases and 8 bases respectively, with 15 bases between them. This CDR3 is built from 13 residues. CDR1 is SGHTA and CDR2 is FQGNSA in the germline V gene. The CDR3 region is CASSATGNGGYTF. The CDR3 DNA reads TGTGCCAGCAGCGCCACAGGGAATGGAGGCTACACCTTC.

The chain employs TRBV12-3 or TRBV12-4 and TRBJ1-1; a weak D match, TRBD1 (5 bases). Trimming removed 6 bases from V and 0 bases from J, with 11 bases in between. The CDR3 is made up of 14 amino acids. The DNA of the CDR3 is TGTGCCAGCAGGCCGGACACACTGAACACTGAAGCTTTCTTT. This gives the protein CASRPDTLNTEAFF.

This chain joins TRBV7-2 and TRBJ2-1; D is unresolved. Germline V gene lookup returns CDR1 SGHTA and CDR2 FQGNSA. The CDR3 has 16 residues. V was pared by 1 base and J by 0 bases, with 10 bases between. The CDR3 protein is CASSLELLHSYNEQFF. CDR3 nucleotide sequence: TGTGCCAGCAGCTTAGAACTCCTCCACTCCTACAATGAGCAGTTCTTC. Full variable domain (rest looked up from reference TRBV7-2 and TRBJ2-1): GAGVSQSPSNKVTEKGKDVELRCDPISGHTALYWYRQSLGQGLEFLIYFQGNSAPDKSGLPSDRFSAERTGGSVSTLTIQRTQQEDSAVYLCASSLELLHSYNEQFFGPGTRLTVL.

The rearrangement joins TRBV28 to TRBJ2-4, with a weak D call TRBD1 (6 bases). Germline V lookup: CDR1 MDHEN, CDR2 SYDVKM. The CDR3 is 14 amino acids. The germline V and J ends were trimmed by 4 bases and 4 bases, with 11 bases remaining between them. The CDR3 loop is CASSSQGWKNIQYF. The CDR3 nucleotides are TGTGCCAGCAGTTCCCAGGGGTGGAAAAACATTCAGTACTTC.

Concerning this clonotype: This could be a read error, since a much larger clone is one nucleotide away. The genes are TRBV9 and TRBJ1-2; D is ambiguous. Looked up from germline, CDR1 is SGDLS and CDR2 is YYNGEE. The CDR3 is made up of 13 amino acids. Here the CDR3 DNA reads TGTGCCAGCAGCGTAGGGACGGACTATGACTACACCTTC. Its translation is CASSVGTDYDYTF.

This clonotype was counted a few times. The CDR3 spells CASSLVAVDGGFSGNTIYF. Here the CDR3 DNA reads TGTGCCAGCAGCTTGGTGGCAGTTGATGGAGGATTCTCTGGAAACACCATATATTTT. The V gene is TRBV5-4, the J gene TRBJ1-3; no firm D call. The CDR3 is 19 amino acids. The germline gives CDR1 SGHNT, CDR2 YYREEE (reference sequence). V gave up 0 bases and J gave up 0 bases, with 19 bases separating them.

In its sample, this clonotype was seen a few times. The chain carries TRBV7-2 and TRBJ1-5; 8 bases align to TRBD1. V was pared by 5 bases and J by 5 bases, with 11 bases of the junction left unmatched. Germline loops: CDR1 SGHTA, CDR2 FQGNSA. CDR3 length equals 16 residues. CDR3: CASSPAQTGVDQPQHF. The DNA for the CDR3 is TGTGCCAGCAGCCCAGCCCAGACAGGGGTTGATCAGCCCCAGCATTTT. The full variable domain, in which reference TRBV7-2 and TRBJ1-5 provide the parts outside the CDR3, is GAGVSQSPSNKVTEKGKDVELRCDPISGHTALYWYRQSLGQGLEFLIYFQGNSAPDKSGLPSDRFSAERTGGSVSTLTIQRTQQEDSAVYLCASSPAQTGVDQPQHFGDGTRLSIL.

This CDR3 reads CASSLEESAEAFF. CDR3 DNA sequence: TGTGCCAGCAGCCTGGAGGAATCCGCTGAAGCTTTCTTT. The gene calls are TRBV14 and TRBJ1-1; D ambiguous. The CDR3 has 13 residues. The V gene lost 4 bases and the J gene lost 6 bases, with 12 bases spanning the gap. Germline V CDR1 and CDR2: SGHDN, FVKESK.

The chain uses TRBV2 and TRBJ2-5, with D hard to call. CDR3 length: 16 residues. Trimming took off 6 bases at V and 0 bases at J, with 17 bases between the two ends. Germline assignment: CDR1 SNHLY and CDR2 FYNNEI. The CDR3 DNA is TGTGCCAGCAGGCCCGACCAGATTTTGTACCAAGAGACCCAGTACTTC. Translated: CASRPDQILYQETQYF.

The gene calls are TRBV5-6 and TRBJ1-5; D gene unclear. The ends were cut back, 2 bases at V and 0 bases at J, with 9 bases in the middle. The germline V gene has CDR1 SGHDT and CDR2 YYEEEE. The CDR3 spans 15 residues. The CDR3 loop is CASSFQEFSNQPQHF. In DNA, the CDR3 is TGTGCCAGCAGCTTCCAAGAATTTAGCAATCAGCCCCAGCATTTT.

This clonotype turned up a few times. The rearrangement joins TRBV13 to TRBJ2-7, with D perhaps TRBD2 (5 bases). V was clipped by 0 bases and J by 3 bases, with 12 bases between them. CDR1 is PRHDT and CDR2 is FYEKMQ in the germline V gene (reference sequence). This CDR3 has 15 amino acids. This CDR3 is CASSLGQVGGYEQYF. The CDR3, as DNA: TGTGCCAGCAGCTTAGGCCAGGTCGGAGGCTACGAGCAGTACTTC. The full variable domain, its missing parts supplied by reference TRBV13 and TRBJ2-7, is AAGVIQSPRHLIKEKRETATLKCYPIPRHDTVYWYQQGPGQDPQFLISFYEKMQSDKGSIPDRFSAQQFSDYHSELNMSSLELGDSALYFCASSLGQVGGYEQYFGPGTRLTVT.